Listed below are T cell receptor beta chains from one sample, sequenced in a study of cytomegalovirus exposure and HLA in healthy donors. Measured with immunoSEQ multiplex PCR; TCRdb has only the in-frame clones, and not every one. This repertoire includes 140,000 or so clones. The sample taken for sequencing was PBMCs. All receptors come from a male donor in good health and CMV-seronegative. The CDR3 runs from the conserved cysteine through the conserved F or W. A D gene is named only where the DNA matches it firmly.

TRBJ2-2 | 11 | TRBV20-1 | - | CSASWSGELFF | TGCAGTGCTAGTTGGAGCGGGGAGCTGTTTTTT
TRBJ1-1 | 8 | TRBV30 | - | CAAGRAFF | TGTGCTGCGGGGAGAGCTTTCTTT
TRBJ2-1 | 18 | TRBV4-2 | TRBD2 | CASSQERGLAGMGNEQFF | TGTGCCAGCAGCCAAGAAAGGGGACTAGCAGGAATGGGGAATGAGCAGTTCTTC
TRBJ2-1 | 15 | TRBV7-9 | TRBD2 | CASSPRTSGSSEQFF | TGTGCCAGCAGCCCCCGGACTAGCGGGAGCAGTGAGCAGTTCTTC
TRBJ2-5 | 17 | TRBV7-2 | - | CASSLALGQGMAETQYF | TGTGCCAGCAGCTTAGCGCTTGGGCAGGGGATGGCCGAGACCCAGTACTTC
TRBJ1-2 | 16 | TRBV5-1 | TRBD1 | CASSRSVKTGEGGYTF | TGCGCCAGCAGCCGATCGGTTAAGACAGGGGAGGGCGGCTACACCTTC
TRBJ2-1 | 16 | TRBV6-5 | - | CASSSPNSLSYNEQFF | TGTGCCAGCAGTTCCCCAAACAGCCTCTCCTACAATGAGCAGTTCTTC
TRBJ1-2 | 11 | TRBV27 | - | CASSLDYGYTF | TGTGCCAGCAGTCTAGACTATGGCTACACCTTC
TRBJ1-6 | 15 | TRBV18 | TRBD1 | CASSPPGGLDSPLHF | TGTGCCAGCTCACCTCCAGGGGGATTGGATTCACCCCTCCACTTT
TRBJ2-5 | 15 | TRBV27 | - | CASSLFQGIVGTQYF | TGTGCCAGCAGTTTATTTCAGGGCATCGTTGGGACCCAGTACTTC
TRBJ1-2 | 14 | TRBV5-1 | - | CASSPPAPQAGYTF | TGCGCCAGCAGCCCTCCGGCCCCTCAGGCAGGCTACACCTTC
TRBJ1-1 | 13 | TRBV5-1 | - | CALLSRGGTEAFF | TGCGCCCTATTAAGTAGGGGGGGCACTGAAGCTTTCTTT
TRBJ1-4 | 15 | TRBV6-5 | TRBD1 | CASSYMRGREEKLFF | TGTGCCAGCAGTTATATGAGGGGGCGAGAGGAAAAACTGTTTTTT
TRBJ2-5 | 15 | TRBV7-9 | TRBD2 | CASSPSGGVQETQYF | TGTGCCAGCAGCCCTAGCGGGGGGGTCCAAGAGACCCAGTACTTC
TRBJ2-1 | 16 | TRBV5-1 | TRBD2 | CASSLRTSGSRREQFF | TGCGCCAGCAGCTTACGGACTAGCGGGAGTCGCCGTGAGCAGTTCTTC
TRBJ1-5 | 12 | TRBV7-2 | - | CASSFSGQPQHF | TGTGCCAGCAGCTTCTCAGGTCAGCCCCAGCATTTT
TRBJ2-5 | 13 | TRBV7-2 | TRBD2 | CASSSWEGETQYF | TGTGCCAGCAGCTCCTGGGAGGGAGAGACCCAGTACTTC
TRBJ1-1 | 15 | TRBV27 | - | CASSPNRGMNTEAFF | TGTGCCAGCAGCCCTAACAGAGGGATGAACACTGAAGCTTTCTTT
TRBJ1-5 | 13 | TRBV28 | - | CASSLAPNQPQHF | TGTGCCAGCAGCTTGGCTCCGAATCAGCCCCAGCATTTT
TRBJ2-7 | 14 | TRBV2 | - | CASMGRETSYEQYF | TGTGCCAGCATGGGCAGGGAAACCTCCTACGAGCAGTACTTC
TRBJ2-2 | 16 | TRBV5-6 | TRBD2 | CASSLGLAGRTGELFF | TGTGCCAGCAGCCTGGGACTAGCGGGACGCACCGGGGAGCTGTTTTTT